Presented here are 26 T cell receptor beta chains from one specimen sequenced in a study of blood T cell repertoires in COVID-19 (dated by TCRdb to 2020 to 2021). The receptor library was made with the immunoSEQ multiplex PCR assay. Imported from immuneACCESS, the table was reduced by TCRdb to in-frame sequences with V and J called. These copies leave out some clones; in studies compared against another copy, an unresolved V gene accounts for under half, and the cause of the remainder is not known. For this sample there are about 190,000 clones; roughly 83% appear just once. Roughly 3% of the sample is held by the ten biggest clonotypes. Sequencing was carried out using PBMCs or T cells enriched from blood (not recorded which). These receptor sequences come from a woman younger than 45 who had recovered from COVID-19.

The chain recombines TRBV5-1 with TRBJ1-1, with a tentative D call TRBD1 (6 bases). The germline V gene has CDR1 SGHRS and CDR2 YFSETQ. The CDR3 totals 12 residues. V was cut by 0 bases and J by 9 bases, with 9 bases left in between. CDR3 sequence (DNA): TGCGCCAGCAGCTTGGGTGGGACAAAAGCTTTCTTT. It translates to CASSLGGTKAFF.

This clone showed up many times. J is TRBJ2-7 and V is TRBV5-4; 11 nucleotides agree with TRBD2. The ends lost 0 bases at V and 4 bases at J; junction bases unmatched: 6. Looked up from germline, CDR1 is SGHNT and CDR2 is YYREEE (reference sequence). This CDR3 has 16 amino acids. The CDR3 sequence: CASSLGQTSGSYEQYF. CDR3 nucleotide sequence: TGTGCCAGCAGCTTGGGCCAAACTAGCGGGAGTTACGAGCAGTACTTC.

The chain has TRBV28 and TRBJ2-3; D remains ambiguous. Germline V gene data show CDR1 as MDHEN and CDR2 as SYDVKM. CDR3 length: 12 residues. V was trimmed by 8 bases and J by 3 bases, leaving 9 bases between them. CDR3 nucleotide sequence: TGTGCCAGCCAGGTTGGTACAGATACGCAGTATTTT. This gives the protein CASQVGTDTQYF.

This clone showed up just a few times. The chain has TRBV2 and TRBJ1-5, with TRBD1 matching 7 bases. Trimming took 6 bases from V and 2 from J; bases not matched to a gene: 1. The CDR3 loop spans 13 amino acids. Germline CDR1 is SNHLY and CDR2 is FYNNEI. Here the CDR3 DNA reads TGTGCCAGCAGGGGGACAGGCAATCAGCCCCAGCATTTT. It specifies CASRGTGNQPQHF.

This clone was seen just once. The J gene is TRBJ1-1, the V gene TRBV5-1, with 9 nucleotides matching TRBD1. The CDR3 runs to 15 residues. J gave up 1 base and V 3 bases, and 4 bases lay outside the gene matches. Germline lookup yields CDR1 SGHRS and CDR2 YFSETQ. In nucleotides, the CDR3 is TGCGCCAGCAGCTCCCGGACAGGGGAGAACACTGAAGCTTTCTTT. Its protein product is CASSSRTGENTEAFF. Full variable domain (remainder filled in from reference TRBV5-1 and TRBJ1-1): KAGVTQTPRYLIKTRGQQVTLSCSPISGHRSVSWYQQTPGQGLQFLFEYFSETQRNKGNFPGRFSGRQFSNSRSEMNVSTLELGDSALYLCASSSRTGENTEAFFGQGTRLTVV.

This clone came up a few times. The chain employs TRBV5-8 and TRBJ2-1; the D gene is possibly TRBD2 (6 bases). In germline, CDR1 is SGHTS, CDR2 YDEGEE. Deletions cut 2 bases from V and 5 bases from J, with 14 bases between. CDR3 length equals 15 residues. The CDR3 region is CASSFLVAANNEQFF. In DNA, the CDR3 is TGTGCCAGCAGCTTCCTGGTAGCGGCCAACAATGAGCAGTTCTTC. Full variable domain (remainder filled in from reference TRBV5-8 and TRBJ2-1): EAGVTQSPTHLIKTRGQQATLRCSPISGHTSVYWYQQALGLGLQFLLWYDEGEERNRGNFPPRFSGRQFPNYSSELNVNALELEDSALYLCASSFLVAANNEQFFGPGTRLTVL.

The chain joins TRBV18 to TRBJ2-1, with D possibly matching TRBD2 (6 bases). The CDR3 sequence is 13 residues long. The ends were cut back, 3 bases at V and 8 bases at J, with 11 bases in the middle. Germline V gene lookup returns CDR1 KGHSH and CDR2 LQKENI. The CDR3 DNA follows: TGTGCCAGCTCACCGGAGGGTGGCTATGAGCAGTTCTTC. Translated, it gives CASSPEGGYEQFF.

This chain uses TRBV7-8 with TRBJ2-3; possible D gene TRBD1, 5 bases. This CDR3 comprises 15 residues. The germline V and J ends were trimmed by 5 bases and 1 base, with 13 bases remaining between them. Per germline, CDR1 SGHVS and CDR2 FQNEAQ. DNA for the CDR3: TGTGCCAGCAGCCGAGTCAGGGCGGGCACAGATACGCAGTATTTT. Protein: CASSRVRAGTDTQYF.

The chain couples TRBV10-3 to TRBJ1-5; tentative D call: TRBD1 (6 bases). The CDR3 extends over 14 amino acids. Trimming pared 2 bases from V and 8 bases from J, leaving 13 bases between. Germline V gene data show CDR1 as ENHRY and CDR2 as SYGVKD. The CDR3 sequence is CAISEDRITEPQHF. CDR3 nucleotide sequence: TGTGCCATCAGTGAGGACAGGATAACCGAGCCCCAGCATTTT.

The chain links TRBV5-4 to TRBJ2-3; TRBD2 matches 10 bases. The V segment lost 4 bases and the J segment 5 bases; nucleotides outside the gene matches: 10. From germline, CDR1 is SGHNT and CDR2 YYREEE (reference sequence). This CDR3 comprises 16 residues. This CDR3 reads CASSLGASGSGDTQYF. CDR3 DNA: TGTGCCAGCAGCCTCGGGGCTAGCGGGAGCGGAGATACGCAGTATTTT.

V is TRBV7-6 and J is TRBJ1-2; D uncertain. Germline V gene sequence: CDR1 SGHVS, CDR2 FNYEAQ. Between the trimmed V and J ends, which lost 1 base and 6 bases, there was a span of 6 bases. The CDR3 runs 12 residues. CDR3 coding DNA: TGTGCCAGCAGCTTAGGTCGGGATGGCTACACCTTC. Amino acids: CASSLGRDGYTF.

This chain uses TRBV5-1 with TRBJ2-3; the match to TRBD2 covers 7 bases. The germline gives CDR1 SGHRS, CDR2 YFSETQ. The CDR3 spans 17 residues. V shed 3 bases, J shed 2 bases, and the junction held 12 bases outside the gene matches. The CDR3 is CASSWAAGEIDTDTQYF. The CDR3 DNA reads TGCGCCAGCAGCTGGGCGGCGGGGGAGATAGACACAGATACGCAGTATTTT.

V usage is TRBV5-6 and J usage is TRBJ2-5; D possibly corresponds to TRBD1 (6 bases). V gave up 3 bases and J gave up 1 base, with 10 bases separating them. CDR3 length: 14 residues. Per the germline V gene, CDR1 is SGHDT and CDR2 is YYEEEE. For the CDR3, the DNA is TGTGCCAGCAGCTCCCGACAGGCCCAAGAGACCCAGTACTTC. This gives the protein CASSSRQAQETQYF.

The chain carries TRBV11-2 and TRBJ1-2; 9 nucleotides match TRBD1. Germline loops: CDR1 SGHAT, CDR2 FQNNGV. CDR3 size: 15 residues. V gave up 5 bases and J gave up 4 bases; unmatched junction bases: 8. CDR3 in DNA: TGTGCCAGCAGCGTACTACAGGGGGCGGGCTATGGCTACACCTTC. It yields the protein CASSVLQGAGYGYTF.

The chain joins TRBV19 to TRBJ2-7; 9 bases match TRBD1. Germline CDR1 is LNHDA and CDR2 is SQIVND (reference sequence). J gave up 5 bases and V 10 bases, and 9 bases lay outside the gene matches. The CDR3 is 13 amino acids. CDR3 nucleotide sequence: TGTGCCACCTCGGACAGGGGAATCCACGAGCAGTACTTC. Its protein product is CATSDRGIHEQYF.

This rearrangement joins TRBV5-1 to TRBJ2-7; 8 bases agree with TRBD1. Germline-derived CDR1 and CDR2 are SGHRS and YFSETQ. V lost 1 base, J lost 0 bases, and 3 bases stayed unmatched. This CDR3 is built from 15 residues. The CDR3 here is CASSLYGTGSYEQYV. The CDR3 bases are TGCGCCAGCAGCTTGTATGGGACAGGCTCCTACGAGCAGTACGTC.

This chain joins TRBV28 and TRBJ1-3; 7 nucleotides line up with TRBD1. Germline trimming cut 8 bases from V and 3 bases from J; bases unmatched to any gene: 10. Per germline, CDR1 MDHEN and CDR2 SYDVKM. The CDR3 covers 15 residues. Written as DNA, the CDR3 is TGTGCCAGCCAACCTCGACAGGGAAGTGGAAACACCATATATTTT. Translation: CASQPRQGSGNTIYF.

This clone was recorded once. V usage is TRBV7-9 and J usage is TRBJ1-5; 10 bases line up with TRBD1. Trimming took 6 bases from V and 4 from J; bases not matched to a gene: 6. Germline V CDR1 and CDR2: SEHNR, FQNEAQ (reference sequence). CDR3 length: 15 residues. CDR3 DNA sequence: TGTGCCAGCAGTTCCGGGACAGGGGCAAATCAGCCCCAGCATTTT. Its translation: CASSSGTGANQPQHF.

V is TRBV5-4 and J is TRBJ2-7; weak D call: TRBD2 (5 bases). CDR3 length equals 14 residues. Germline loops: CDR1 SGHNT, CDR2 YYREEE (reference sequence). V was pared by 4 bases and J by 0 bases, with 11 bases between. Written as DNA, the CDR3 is TGTGCCAGCAGCCGGACTGCTAGCTCCTACGAGCAGTACTTC. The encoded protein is CASSRTASSYEQYF.

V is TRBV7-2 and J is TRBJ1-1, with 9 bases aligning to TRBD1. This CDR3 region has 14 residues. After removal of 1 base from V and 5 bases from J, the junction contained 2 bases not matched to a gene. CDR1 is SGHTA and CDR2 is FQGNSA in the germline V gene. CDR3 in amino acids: CASSLGQGETEAFF. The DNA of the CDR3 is TGTGCCAGCAGCTTAGGACAGGGGGAGACTGAAGCTTTCTTT.

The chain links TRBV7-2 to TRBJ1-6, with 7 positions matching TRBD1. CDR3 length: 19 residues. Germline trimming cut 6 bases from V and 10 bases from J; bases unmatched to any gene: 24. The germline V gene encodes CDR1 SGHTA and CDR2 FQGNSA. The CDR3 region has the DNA TGTGCCAGCAGTTCATACTGGGACAGTCGGCAGCGGGAGTACTCACCCCTCCACTTT. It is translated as CASSSYWDSRQREYSPLHF.

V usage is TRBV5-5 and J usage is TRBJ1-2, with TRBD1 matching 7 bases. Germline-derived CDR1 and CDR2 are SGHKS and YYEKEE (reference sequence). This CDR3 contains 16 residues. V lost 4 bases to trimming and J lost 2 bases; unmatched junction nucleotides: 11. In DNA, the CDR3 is TGTGCCAGCAGCCGGGACCCCGGGACAGCGAACTATGGCTACACCTTC. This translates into CASSRDPGTANYGYTF.

The CDR3 DNA is TGTGCTAGTGGTTTCGAGCGGGGAACGCAGTATTTT. It codes for CASGFERGTQYF. The V gene is TRBV12-5, the J gene TRBJ2-3; the match to TRBD2 covers 7 bases. The J segment lost 9 bases and the V segment lost 3 bases, leaving 3 bases of the junction unmatched. CDR1 LGHNT and CDR2 FRNRAP come from the germline V gene. This CDR3 is built from 12 residues.

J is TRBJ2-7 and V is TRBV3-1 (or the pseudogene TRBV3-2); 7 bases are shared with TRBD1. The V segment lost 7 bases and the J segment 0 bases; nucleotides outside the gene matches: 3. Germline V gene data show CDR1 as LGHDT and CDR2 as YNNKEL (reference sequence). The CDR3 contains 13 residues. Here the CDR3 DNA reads TGTGCCAGCACGGACAGGAGCTCCTACGAGCAGTACTTC. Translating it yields CASTDRSSYEQYF.

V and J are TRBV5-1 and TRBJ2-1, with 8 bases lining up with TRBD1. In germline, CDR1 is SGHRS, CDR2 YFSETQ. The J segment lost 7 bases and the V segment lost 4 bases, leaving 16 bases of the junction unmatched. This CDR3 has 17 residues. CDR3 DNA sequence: TGCGCCAGCAGCACCGACGGACAGGGTGGAGTGTTGAATGAGCAGTTCTTC. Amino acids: CASSTDGQGGVLNEQFF. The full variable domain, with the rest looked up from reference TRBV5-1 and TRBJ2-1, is KAGVTQTPRYLIKTRGQQVTLSCSPISGHRSVSWYQQTPGQGLQFLFEYFSETQRNKGNFPGRFSGRQFSNSRSEMNVSTLELGDSALYLCASSTDGQGGVLNEQFFGPGTRLTVL.

The CDR3 here is CASSPPGQGLDGYTF. DNA of the CDR3: TGTGCCAGCTCACCACCGGGGCAGGGTTTGGATGGCTACACCTTC. This chain links TRBV18 with TRBJ1-2; perhaps TRBD1 as D (5 bases). CDR1 is KGHSH and CDR2 is LQKENI in the germline V gene. V lost 0 bases to trimming and J lost 6 bases, with 14 bases between them. The CDR3 is made up of 15 amino acids.